The clone carrying this TCR beta chain was detected ten times or more. Its antigen is not identified. The data belong to a study of neurological immune-mediated disorders. Study outcomes and limitations: The expanded clones of different subjects shared no CDR3 amino acid sequences (suggesting private repertoires in all groups).

The CDR3 covers 12 residues. CDR1 and CDR2 from the germline V gene are SGHRS and YFSETQ. V lost 4 bases to trimming and J lost 10 bases, with 12 bases between them. By 5'RACE with 10-nucleotide random UMIs, the cDNA was made. One entry per CDR3 protein results from TCRdb running MiXCR on the 5' RACE reads. The data contain tens of thousands of distinct CDR3 sequences, 17% of them singletons. This receptor was taken from a woman between 35 and 50 years old in good health. The rearrangement joins TRBV5-1 to TRBJ2-1; D is unclear. The material sequenced was PBMCs. The DNA for the CDR3 is TGCGCCAGCAGCGTTCGGAACGAGGAGCAGTTCTTC. Translated: CASSVRNEEQFF.